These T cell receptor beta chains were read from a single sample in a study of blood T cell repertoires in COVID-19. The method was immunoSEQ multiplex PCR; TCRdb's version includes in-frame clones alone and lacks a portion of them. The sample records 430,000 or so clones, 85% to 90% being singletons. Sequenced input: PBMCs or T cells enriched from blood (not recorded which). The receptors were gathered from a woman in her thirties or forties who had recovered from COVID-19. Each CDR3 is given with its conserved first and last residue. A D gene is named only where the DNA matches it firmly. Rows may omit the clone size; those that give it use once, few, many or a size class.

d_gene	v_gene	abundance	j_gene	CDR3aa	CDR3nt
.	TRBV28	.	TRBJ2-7	CASSAGDLSSYEQYF	TGTGCCAGCAGTGCAGGGGATCTGAGCTCCTACGAGCAGTACTTC
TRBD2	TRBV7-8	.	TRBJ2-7	CASSFSGGGYEQYF	TGTGCCAGCAGCTTTAGCGGGGGGGGTTACGAGCAGTACTTC
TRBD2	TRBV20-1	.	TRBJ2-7	CSASGTSGSSYEQYF	TGCAGTGCTAGTGGGACTAGCGGGAGTTCATACGAGCAGTACTTC
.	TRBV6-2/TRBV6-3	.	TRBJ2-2	CASSYWAGQGGELFF	TGTGCCAGCAGTTATTGGGCGGGTCAAGGCGGGGAGCTGTTTTTT
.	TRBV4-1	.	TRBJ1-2	CASSQTENYGYTF	TGCGCCAGCAGCCAAACCGAGAACTATGGCTACACCTTC
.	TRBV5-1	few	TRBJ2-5	CASSPRGSSQETQYF	TGCGCCAGCAGCCCTCGGGGGTCGTCCCAAGAGACCCAGTACTTC
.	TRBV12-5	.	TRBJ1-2	CASGLVRGVGYDYTF	TGTGCTAGTGGTTTGGTACGCGGGGTGGGCTATGACTACACCTTC
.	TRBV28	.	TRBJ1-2	CAGGSLNYGYTF	TGTGCTGGGGGGTCCCTTAACTATGGCTACACCTTC
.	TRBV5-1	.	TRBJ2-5	CASSLGINFGQETQYF	TGCGCCAGCAGCTTGGGTATCAATTTCGGGCAAGAGACCCAGTACTTC
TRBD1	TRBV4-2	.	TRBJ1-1	CASSQDRAGGRNTEAFF	TGTGCCAGCAGCCAAGATCGGGCAGGGGGCCGGAACACTGAAGCTTTCTTT
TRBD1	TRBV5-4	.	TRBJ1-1	CASSPGAGTGGEAFF	TGTGCCAGCAGCCCGGGGGCTGGGACAGGGGGGGAAGCTTTCTTT
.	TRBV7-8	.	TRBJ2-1	CASSLVSTSSYNEQFF	TGTGCCAGCAGCTTAGTGTCAACAAGCTCCTACAATGAGCAGTTCTTC
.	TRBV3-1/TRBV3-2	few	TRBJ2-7	CASSQAAYEQYF	TGTGCCAGCAGCCAAGCAGCCTACGAGCAGTACTTC
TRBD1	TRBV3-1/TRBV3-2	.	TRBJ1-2	CASSQGAGGGYTF	TGTGCCAGCAGCCAAGGGGCAGGGGGTGGCTACACCTTC
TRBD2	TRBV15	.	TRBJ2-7	CATSLRYGTSGPYEQYF	TGTGCCACCAGCCTCCGTTACGGGACTAGCGGGCCCTACGAGCAGTACTTC
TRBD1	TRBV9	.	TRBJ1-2	CASSVVSGGARGYTF	TGTGCCAGCAGCGTAGTGTCAGGGGGCGCGCGGGGCTACACCTTC
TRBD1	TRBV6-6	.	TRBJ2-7	CASTNRQGVRTYEQYF	TGTGCCAGCACCAATCGTCAGGGGGTGCGGACCTACGAGCAGTACTTC
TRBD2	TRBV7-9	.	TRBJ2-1	CASSPGLSTHEQFF	TGTGCCAGCAGCCCGGGACTATCTACCCATGAGCAGTTCTTC
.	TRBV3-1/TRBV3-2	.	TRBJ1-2	CASCPGPHCGYTF	TGTGCCAGCTGTCCTGGGCCGCACTGCGGCTACACCTTC
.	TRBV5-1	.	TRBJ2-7	CASKGGAPWDLGEQYF	TGCGCCAGCAAAGGTGGGGCCCCCTGGGATCTGGGCGAGCAGTACTTC
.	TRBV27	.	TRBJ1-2	CASSLERWGGYTF	TGTGCCAGCAGTTTAGAGCGATGGGGCGGCTACACCTTC
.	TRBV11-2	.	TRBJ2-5	CASSRDNQETQYF	TGTGCCAGCAGTAGAGACAACCAAGAGACCCAGTACTTC
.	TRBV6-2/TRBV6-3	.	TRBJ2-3	CASSYSIGGAEVTDTQYF	TGTGCCAGCAGTTACTCGATTGGGGGCGCGGAGGTTACAGATACGCAGTATTTT
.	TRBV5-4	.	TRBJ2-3	CASSSFYAQYF	TGTGCCAGCAGCTCTTTCTATGCGCAGTATTTT
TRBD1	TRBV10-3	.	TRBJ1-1	CAISESISGGTEAFF	TGTGCCATCAGTGAGTCGATCTCAGGGGGCACTGAAGCTTTCTTT
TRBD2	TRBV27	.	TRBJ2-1	CASGLAGSNEQFF	TGTGCCAGCGGACTAGCGGGATCCAATGAGCAGTTCTTC
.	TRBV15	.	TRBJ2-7	CATSSPAGTQKSYEQYF	TGTGCCACCAGCAGCCCCGCCGGGACACAGAAATCCTACGAGCAGTACTTC
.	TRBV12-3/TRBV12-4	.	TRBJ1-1	CASSPRDTEAFF	TGTGCCAGCAGTCCCAGGGACACTGAAGCTTTCTTT
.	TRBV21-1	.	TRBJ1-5	CARKQGKGNQPQHF	TGTGCCAGAAAACAGGGGAAAGGCAATCAGCCCCAGCATTTT
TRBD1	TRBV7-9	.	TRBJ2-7	CASSLGTGDLYEQYF	TGTGCCAGCAGCTTGGGGACAGGGGACCTCTACGAGCAGTACTTC
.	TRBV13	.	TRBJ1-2	CASSLILSDGYTF	TGTGCCAGCAGCTTAATACTTTCGGATGGCTACACCTTC
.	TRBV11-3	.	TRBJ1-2	CASSLGRGYGYTF	TGTGCCAGCAGCTTAGGGCGGGGATATGGCTACACCTTC
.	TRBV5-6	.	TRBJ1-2	CASSGDSSYGYTF	TGTGCCAGCAGCGGAGACAGTTCCTATGGCTACACCTTC
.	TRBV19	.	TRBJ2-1	CASSPSMAHNEQFF	TGTGCCAGTAGCCCTAGTATGGCACACAATGAGCAGTTCTTC
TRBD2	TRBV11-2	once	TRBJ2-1	CASSKLAGLGTEQFF	TGTGCCAGCAGCAAACTAGCGGGCCTGGGGACCGAGCAGTTCTTC
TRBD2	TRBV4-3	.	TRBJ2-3	CASSQSGKRTDTQYF	TGCGCCAGCAGCCAAAGCGGGAAGAGGACAGATACGCAGTATTTT
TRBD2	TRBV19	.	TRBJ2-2	CASTRVAGGPNTGELFF	TGTGCCAGTACCCGGGTAGCGGGAGGGCCGAACACCGGGGAGCTGTTTTTT
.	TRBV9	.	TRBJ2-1	CASSVARGALGNEQFF	TGTGCCAGCAGCGTAGCTCGGGGGGCCCTAGGGAATGAGCAGTTCTTC
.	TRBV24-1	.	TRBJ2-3	CATSDFGQGTDTQYF	TGTGCCACCAGTGATTTTGGTCAGGGGACAGATACGCAGTATTTT
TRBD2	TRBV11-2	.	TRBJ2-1	CASSPITSGLYNEQFF	TGTGCCAGCAGTCCCATAACTAGCGGGTTGTACAATGAGCAGTTCTTC
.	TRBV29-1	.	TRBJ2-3	CSVGTPTDTQYF	TGCAGCGTTGGGACACCGACAGATACGCAGTATTTT
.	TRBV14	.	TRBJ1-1	CASSPTAGETEAFF	TGTGCCAGCAGCCCCACGGCCGGAGAAACTGAAGCTTTCTTT
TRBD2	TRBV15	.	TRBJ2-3	CATSGGTSGFTDTQYF	TGTGCCACCAGCGGGGGGACTAGCGGTTTCACAGATACGCAGTATTTT
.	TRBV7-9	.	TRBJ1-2	CASNVDLNYGYTF	TGTGCCAGCAACGTGGACTTGAACTATGGCTACACCTTC
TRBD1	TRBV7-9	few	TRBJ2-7	CASSLDRGPVYEQYF	TGTGCCAGCAGCTTAGACAGGGGGCCGGTCTACGAGCAGTACTTC
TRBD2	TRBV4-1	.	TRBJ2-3	CASSQETGLAGATDTQYF	TGCGCCAGCAGCCAAGAGACCGGACTAGCGGGAGCAACAGATACGCAGTATTTT
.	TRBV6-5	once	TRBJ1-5	CASGPRRVGNQPQHF	TGTGCCAGCGGCCCACGCAGGGTAGGGAATCAGCCCCAGCATTTT
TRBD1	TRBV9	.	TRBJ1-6	CASSVGPPWDRVHNSPLHF	TGTGCCAGCAGCGTAGGTCCCCCCTGGGACAGGGTGCACAATTCACCCCTCCACTTT
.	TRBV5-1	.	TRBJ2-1	CASSRDNPRDEQFF	TGCGCCAGCTCCCGGGATAACCCTCGGGATGAGCAGTTCTTC
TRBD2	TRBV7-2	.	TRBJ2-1	CASSGDSGRPYNEQFF	TGTGCCAGCAGCGGTGATAGCGGGAGACCCTACAATGAGCAGTTCTTC